This T cell receptor (beta chain) was found in a study of T-cell reconstitution after alpha-beta-depleted transplantation in children. This clonotype was seen many times. TCRbeta library construction was performed incorporating unique molecular identifiers. One entry per CDR3 protein results from TCRdb running MiXCR on the PCR reads. The sample carries about 640,000 distinct CDR3 sequences, 16% recorded once. The clonotype comes from a human donor who donated a stem cell graft to a child with acute myeloid leukemia. The sample consisted of PBMCs from the stem cell graft donor, taken from the stem cell graft.

CDR3: CASSYSIPGDSQPQHF. DNA of the CDR3: TGTGCCAGCAGTTACTCGATCCCAGGGGACTCTCAGCCCCAGCATTTT. The genes are TRBV6-5 and TRBJ1-5; a possible D gene is TRBD1 (6 bases). Trimming cost V 0 bases and J 6 bases, with 15 bases left between them. In germline, CDR1 is MNHEY, CDR2 SVGAGI. The CDR3 has 16 amino acids.